The sequence of this T cell receptor (beta chain) was determined in a study of CD8 T cells in ankylosing spondylitis. This clonotype was seen more than once but under ten times. The CDR3 is made up of 15 amino acids. CDR1 is LNHNV and CDR2 is YYDKDF in the germline V gene (reference sequence). V lost 1 base and J lost 8, with 14 bases in between. One entry per CDR3 protein, called by TCRdb with MiXCR from the 5' RACE reads. Of 350,000 to 400,000 distinct CDR3 sequences in the sample, 20% were seen once. The chain combines TRBV15 with TRBJ1-4; D gene unclear. Source material: blood, either unsorted or a sorted T cell fraction (not recorded which). The TCR comes from a male donor with ankylosing spondylitis or in good health (not recorded which). CDR3 in amino acids: CATSRGSTPYEKLFF. As DNA, the CDR3 is TGTGCCACCAGCAGAGGTTCGACCCCCTACGAAAAACTGTTTTTT.